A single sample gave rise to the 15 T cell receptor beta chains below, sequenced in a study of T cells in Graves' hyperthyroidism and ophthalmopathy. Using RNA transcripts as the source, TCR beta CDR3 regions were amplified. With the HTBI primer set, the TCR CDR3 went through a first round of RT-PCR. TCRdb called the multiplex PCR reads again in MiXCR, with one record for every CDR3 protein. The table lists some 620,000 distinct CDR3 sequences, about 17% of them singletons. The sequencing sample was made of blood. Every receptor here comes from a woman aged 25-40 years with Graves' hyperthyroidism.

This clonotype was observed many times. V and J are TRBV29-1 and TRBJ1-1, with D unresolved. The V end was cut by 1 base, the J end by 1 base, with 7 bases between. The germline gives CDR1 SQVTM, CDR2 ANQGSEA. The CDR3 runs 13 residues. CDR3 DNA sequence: TGCAGCGTTGAAGGAGGGAGGAACACTGAAGCTTTCTTT. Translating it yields CSVEGGRNTEAFF.

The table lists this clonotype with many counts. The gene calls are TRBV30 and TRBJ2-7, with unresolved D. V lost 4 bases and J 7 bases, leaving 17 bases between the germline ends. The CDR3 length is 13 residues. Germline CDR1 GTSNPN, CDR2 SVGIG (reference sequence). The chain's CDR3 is CAWNWERSREQYF. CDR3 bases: TGTGCCTGGAATTGGGAACGATCCAGGGAGCAGTACTTC.

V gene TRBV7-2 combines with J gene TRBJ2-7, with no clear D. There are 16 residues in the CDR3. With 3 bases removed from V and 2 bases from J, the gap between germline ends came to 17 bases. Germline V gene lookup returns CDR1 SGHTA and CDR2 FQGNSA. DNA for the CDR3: TGTGCCAGCAGCTTGGGATCACACCTCGACACCTACGAGCAGTACTTC. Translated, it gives CASSLGSHLDTYEQYF.

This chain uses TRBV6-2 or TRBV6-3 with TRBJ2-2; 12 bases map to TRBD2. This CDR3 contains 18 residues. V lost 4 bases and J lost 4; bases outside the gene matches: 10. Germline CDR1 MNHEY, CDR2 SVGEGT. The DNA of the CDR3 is TGTGCCAGCAGTTTCCCTAGCGGGAGGGATTCTGGCACCGGGGAGCTGTTTTTT. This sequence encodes CASSFPSGRDSGTGELFF.

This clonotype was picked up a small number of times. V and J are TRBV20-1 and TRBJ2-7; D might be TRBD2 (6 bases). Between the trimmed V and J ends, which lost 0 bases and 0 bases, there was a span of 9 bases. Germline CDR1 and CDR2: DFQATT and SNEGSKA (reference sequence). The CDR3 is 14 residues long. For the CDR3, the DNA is TGCAGTGCTAGAGATGTGACTAGCTCCTACGAGCAGTACTTC. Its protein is CSARDVTSSYEQYF.

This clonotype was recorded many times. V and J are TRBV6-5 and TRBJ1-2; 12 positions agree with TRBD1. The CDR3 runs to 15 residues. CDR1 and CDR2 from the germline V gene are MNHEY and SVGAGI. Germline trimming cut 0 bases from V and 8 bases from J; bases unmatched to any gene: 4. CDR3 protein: CASSYSGQGASGYTF. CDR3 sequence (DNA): TGTGCCAGCAGTTACTCGGGACAGGGGGCGTCGGGCTACACCTTC.

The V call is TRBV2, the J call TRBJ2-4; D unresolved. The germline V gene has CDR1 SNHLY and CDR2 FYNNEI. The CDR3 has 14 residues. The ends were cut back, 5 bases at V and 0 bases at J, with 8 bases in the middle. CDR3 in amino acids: CASSITLAKNIQYF. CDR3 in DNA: TGTGCCAGCAGTATCACACTAGCCAAAAACATTCAGTACTTC.

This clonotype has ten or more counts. CDR3 bases: TGTGCCAGCAGTTATCAGGGCCCCAACGAGCAGTACTTC. Protein: CASSYQGPNEQYF. The chain is built from TRBV28 and TRBJ2-7, with D perhaps TRBD1 (5 bases). This CDR3 has 13 amino acids. Per the germline V gene, CDR1 is MDHEN and CDR2 is SYDVKM. Trimming shortened V by 4 bases and J by 5 bases, and 12 bases separated the two germline ends.

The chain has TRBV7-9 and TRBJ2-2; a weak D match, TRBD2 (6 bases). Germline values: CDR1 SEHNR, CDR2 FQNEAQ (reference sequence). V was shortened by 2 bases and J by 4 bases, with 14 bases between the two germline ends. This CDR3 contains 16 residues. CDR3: CASSLRPGAGTGELFF. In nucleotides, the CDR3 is TGTGCCAGCAGCTTACGACCGGGAGCGGGCACCGGGGAGCTGTTTTTT.

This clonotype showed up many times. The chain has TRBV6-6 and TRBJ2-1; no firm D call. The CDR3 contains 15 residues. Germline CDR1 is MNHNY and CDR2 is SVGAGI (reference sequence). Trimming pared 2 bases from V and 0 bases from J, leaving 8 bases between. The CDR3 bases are TGTGCCAGCAGTTACCTGGATAGCTCCTACAATGAGCAGTTCTTC. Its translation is CASSYLDSSYNEQFF.

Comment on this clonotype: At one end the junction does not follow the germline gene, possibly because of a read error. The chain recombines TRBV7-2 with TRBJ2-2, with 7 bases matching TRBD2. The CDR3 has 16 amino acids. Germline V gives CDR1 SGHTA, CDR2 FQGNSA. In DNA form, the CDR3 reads TGCGCCGGCAGCCAAGAGCCCCCGGGGAGGGCTGGGGAGCTGTTTTTT. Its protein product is CAGSQEPPGRAGELFF.

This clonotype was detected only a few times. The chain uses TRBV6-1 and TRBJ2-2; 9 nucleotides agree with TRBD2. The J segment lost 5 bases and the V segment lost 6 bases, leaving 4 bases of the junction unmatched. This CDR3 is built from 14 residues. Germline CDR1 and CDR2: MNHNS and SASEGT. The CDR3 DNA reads TGTGCCAGCAGAAAGACTAGCGGAACCGGGGAGCTGTTTTTT. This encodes CASRKTSGTGELFF.

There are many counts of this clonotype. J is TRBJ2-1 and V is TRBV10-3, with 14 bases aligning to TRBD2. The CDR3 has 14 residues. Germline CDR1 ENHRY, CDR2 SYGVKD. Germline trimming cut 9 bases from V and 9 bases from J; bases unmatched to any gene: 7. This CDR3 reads CAMGTSGSRSEQFF. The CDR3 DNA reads TGTGCCATGGGGACTAGCGGGAGCCGTAGTGAGCAGTTCTTC.

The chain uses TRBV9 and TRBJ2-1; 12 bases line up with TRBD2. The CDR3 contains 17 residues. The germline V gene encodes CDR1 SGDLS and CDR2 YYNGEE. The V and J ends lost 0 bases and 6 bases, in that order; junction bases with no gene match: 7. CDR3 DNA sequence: TGTGCCAGCAGCGTAGCCCCTAGCGGGAGGGCCTCCAATGAGCAGTTCTTC. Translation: CASSVAPSGRASNEQFF.

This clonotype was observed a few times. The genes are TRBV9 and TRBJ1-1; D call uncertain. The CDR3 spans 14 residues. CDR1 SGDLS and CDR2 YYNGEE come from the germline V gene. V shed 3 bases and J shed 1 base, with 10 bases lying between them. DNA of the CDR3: TGTGCCAGCAGCGGGGCGGGTCGGAACACTGAAGCTTTCTTT. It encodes CASSGAGRNTEAFF. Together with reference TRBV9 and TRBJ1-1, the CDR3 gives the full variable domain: DSGVTQTPKHLITATGQRVTLRCSPRSGDLSVYWYQQSLDQGLQFLIQYYNGEERAKGNILERFSAQQFPDLHSELNLSSLELGDSALYFCASSGAGRNTEAFFGQGTRLTVV.